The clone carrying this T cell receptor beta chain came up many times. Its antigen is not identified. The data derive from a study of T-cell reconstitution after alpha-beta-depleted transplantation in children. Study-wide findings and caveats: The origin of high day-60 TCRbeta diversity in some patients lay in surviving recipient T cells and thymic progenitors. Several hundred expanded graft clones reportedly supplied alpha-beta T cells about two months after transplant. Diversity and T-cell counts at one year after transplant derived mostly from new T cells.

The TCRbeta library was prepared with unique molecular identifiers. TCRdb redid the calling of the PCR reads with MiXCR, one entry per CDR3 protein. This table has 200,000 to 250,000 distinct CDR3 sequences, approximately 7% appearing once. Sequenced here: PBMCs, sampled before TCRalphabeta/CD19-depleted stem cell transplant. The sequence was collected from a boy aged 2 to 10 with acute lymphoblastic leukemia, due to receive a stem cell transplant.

As DNA, the CDR3 is TGTGCCAGCAGCCGCAGGGGGGGCGGCGGCTACAATGAGCAGTTCTTC. This encodes CASSRRGGGGYNEQFF. This chain links TRBV3-1 with TRBJ2-1; D possibly matches TRBD1 or TRBD2 (7 bases each). Germline V lookup: CDR1 LGHDT, CDR2 YNNKEL (reference sequence). V dropped 4 bases and J dropped 3 bases, with 16 bases sitting between them. The CDR3 has 16 amino acids.